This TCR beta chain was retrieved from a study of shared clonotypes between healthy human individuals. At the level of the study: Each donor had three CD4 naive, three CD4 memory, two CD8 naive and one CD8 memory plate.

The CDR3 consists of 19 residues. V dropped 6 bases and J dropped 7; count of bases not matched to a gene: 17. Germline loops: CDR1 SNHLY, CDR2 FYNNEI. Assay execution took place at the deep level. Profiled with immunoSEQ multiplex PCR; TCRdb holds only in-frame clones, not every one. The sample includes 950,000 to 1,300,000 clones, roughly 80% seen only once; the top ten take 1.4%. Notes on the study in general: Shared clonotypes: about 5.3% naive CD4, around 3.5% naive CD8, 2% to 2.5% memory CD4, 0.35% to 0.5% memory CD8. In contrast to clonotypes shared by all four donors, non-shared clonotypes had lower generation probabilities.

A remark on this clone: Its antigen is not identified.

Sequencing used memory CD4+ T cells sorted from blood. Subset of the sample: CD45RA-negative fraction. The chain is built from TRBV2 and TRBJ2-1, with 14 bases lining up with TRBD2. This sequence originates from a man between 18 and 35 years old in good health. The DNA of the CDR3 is TGTGCCAGCAGCGCCTCGACTAGCGGGAGGGCCATCAGGAAGAATGAGCAGTTCTTC. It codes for CASSASTSGRAIRKNEQFF.